The clone carrying this T cell receptor (beta chain) was seen only once. The V gene lost 1 base and the J gene lost 3 bases, with 10 bases spanning the gap. The CDR3 consists of 15 residues. Looked up from germline, CDR1 is KGHSY and CDR2 is FQNENV. This sample was taken from a study of CD8 T cells in Susac syndrome. For the study at large: Blood was drawn from Susac syndrome patients while they were therapy-naive, on corticosteroids, or on intravenous immunoglobulin alone.

Random hexamers served to reverse transcribe roughly 0.5 to 1 ug RNA. Multiplex PCR with immunoSEQ amplified the TCR beta CDR3 across 54 Vbeta and 13 Jbeta. TCRdb passed the immunoSEQ multiplex PCR reads through MiXCR, listing each CDR3 protein once. The table includes about 120,000 distinct CDR3 sequences, around 96% detected once. This TCR derives from a human donor with Susac syndrome. V and J are TRBV16 and TRBJ1-5; a weak D match, TRBD1 (6 bases). The sequenced material came from CD4+ T cells from PBMCs. The CDR3 protein is CASSQYRADNQPQHF. The CDR3 DNA is TGTGCCAGCAGCCAATACAGGGCGGACAATCAGCCCCAGCATTTT.